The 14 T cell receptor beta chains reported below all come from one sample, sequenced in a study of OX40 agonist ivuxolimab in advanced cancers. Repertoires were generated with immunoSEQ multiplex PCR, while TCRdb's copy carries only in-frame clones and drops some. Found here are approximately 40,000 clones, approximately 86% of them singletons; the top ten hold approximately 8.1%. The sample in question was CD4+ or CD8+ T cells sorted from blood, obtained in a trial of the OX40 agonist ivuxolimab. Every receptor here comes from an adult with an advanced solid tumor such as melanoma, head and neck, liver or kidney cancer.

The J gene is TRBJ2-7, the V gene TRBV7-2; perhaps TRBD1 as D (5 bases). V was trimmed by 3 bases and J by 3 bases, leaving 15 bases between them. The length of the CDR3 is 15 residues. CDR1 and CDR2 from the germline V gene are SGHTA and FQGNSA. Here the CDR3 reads CASSFTGSLGYEQYF. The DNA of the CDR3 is TGTGCCAGCAGCTTTACAGGTAGCTTAGGCTACGAGCAGTACTTC.

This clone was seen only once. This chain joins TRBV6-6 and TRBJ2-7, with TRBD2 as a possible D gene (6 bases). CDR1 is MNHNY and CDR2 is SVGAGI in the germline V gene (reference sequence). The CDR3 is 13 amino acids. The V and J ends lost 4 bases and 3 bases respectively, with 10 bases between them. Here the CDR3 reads CASSSLGGYEQYF. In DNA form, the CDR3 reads TGTGCCAGCAGTTCTTTGGGGGGCTACGAGCAGTACTTC.

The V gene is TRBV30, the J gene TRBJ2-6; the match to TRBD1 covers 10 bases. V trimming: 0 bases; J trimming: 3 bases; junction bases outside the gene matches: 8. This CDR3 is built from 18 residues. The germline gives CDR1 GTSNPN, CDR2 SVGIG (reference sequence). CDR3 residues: CAWSVLWDRGDGANVLTF. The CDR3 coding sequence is TGTGCCTGGAGTGTACTCTGGGACAGGGGAGATGGGGCCAACGTCCTGACTTTC. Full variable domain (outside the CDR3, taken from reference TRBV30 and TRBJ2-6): SQTIHQWPATLVQPVGSPLSLECTVEGTSNPNLYWYRQAAGRGLQLLFYSVGIGQISSEVPQNLSASRPQDRQFILSSKKLLLSDSGFYLCAWSVLWDRGDGANVLTFGAGSRLTVL.

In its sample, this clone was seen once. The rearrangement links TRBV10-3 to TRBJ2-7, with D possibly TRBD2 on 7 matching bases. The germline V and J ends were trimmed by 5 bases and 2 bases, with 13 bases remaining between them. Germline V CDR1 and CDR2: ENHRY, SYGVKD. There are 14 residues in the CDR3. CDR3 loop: CAISSGGGTYEQYF. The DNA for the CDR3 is TGTGCCATCAGTTCGGGGGGCGGTACCTACGAGCAGTACTTC.

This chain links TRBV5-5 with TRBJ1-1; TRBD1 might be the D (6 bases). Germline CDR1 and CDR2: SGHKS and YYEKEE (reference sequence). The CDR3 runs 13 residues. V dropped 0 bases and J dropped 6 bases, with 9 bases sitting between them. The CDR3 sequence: CASSLGTESEAFF. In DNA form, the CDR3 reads TGTGCCAGCAGCTTGGGGACAGAGTCTGAAGCTTTCTTT.

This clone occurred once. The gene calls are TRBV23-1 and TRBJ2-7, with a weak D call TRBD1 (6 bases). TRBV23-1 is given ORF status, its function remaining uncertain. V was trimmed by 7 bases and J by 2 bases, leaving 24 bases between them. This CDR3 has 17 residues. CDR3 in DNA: TGCGCCAGCATTCAGGGGCCTGAGGTGGCAAGCGCCTACGAGCAGTACTTC. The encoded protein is CASIQGPEVASAYEQYF.

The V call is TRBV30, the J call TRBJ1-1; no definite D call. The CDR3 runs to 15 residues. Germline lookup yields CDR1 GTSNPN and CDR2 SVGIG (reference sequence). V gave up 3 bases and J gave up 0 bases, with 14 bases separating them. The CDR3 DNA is TGTGCCTGGAGGTTGATCGGGAGACTGAACACTGAAGCTTTCTTT. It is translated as CAWRLIGRLNTEAFF.

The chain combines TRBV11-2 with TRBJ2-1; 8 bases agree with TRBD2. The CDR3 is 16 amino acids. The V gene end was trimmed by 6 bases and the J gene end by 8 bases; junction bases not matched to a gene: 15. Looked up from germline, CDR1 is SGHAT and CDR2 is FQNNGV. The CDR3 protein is CASSDRGLGGHDEQFF. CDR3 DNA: TGTGCCAGCAGTGACCGGGGACTAGGAGGCCATGATGAGCAGTTCTTC.

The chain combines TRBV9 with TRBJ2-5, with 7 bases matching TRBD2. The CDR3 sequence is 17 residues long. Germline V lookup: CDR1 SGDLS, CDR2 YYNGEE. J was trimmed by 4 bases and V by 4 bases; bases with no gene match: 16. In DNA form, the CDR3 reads TGTGCCAGCAGCCTCGCCTGGGGGAGGGCAGAAGGAGAGACCCAGTACTTC. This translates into CASSLAWGRAEGETQYF.

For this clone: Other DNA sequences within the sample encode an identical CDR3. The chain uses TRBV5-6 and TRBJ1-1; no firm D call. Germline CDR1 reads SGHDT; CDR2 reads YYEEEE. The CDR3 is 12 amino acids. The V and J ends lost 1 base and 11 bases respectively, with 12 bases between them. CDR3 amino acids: CASSLSLRPAFF. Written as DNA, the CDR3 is TGTGCCAGCAGCTTGAGTCTAAGGCCGGCTTTCTTT.

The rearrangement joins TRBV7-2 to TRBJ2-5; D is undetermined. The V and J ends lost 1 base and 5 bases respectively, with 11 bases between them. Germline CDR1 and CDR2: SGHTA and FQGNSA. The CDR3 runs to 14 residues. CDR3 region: CASSLDAVRETQYF. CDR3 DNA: TGTGCCAGCAGCTTAGACGCCGTCCGGGAGACCCAGTACTTC.

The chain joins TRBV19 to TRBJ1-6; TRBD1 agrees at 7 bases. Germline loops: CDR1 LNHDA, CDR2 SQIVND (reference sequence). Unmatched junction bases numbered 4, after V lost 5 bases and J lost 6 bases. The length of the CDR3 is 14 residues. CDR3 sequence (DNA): TGTGCCAGTAGTCCGGGACAGCTTAATTCACCCCTCCACTTT. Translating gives CASSPGQLNSPLHF.

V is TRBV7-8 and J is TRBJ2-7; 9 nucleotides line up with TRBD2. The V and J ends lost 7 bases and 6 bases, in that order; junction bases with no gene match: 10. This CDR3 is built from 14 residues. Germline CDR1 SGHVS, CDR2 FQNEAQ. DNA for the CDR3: TGTGCCAGCAACCACTGGCGGGAGGGCCGCGAGCAGTACTTC. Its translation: CASNHWREGREQYF.

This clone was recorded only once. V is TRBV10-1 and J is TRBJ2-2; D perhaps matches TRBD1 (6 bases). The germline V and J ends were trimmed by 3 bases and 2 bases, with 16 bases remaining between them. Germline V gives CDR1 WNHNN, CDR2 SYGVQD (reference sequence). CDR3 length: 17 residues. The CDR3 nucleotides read TGCGCCAGCAGTGATCAGGGGAAAGTCGGAAACACCGGGGAGCTGTTTTTT. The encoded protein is CASSDQGKVGNTGELFF.